Shown below are 32 T cell receptor beta chains from a single sample sequenced in a study of T cell responses to AZD1222 COVID-19 vaccine. Only in-frame clones appear in the TCRdb table, and some are missing; sequencing was by immunoSEQ multiplex PCR. This table holds some 200,000 clones, 90% to 95% found once. The sample in question was peripheral blood, obtained 28 days after the second dose of the MenACWY control vaccine. These receptors all stem from an adult who received the MenACWY meningococcal vaccine as a control.

The CDR3 sequence is CASSQVAGGVRTEAFF. CDR3 nucleotides: TGTGCCAGCTCGCAAGTAGCAGGGGGAGTGAGGACTGAAGCTTTCTTT. V usage is TRBV28 and J usage is TRBJ1-1; 7 nucleotides align to TRBD1. Trimming cost V 8 bases and J 5 bases; bases outside gene matches: 17. The CDR3 sequence is 16 residues long. Germline V gene sequence: CDR1 MDHEN, CDR2 SYDVKM.

V gene TRBV7-6 combines with J gene TRBJ2-2; TRBD2 matches at 13 bases. The CDR3 covers 18 residues. CDR1 is SGHVS, CDR2 FNYEAQ, per germline. The trim removed 1 base at V and 6 bases at J, leaving 8 bases unmatched. CDR3 nucleotides: TGTGCCAGCAGCTTAGAACTAGCGGGAGGGAGTCGTCCCGGGGAGCTGTTTTTT. This gives the protein CASSLELAGGSRPGELFF. The whole variable domain, remainder taken from reference TRBV7-6 and TRBJ2-2, is GAGVSQSPRYKVTKRGQDVALRCDPISGHVSLYWYRQALGQGPEFLTYFNYEAQQDKSGLPNDRFSAERPEGSISTLTIQRTEQRDSAMYRCASSLELAGGSRPGELFFGEGSRLTVL.

The rearrangement joins TRBV2 to TRBJ1-2, with D perhaps matching TRBD1 (5 bases). Trimming took off 8 bases at V and 4 bases at J, with 20 bases between the two ends. Germline CDR1 and CDR2: SNHLY and FYNNEI. This CDR3 spans 15 amino acids. In nucleotides, the CDR3 is TGTGCCAGCCTGACCGGCAGGGCGTATGGCTATGGCTACACCTTC. Translating gives CASLTGRAYGYGYTF.

The rearrangement links TRBV11-2 to TRBJ2-2; unclear D gene. The CDR3 has 13 amino acids. From germline, CDR1 is SGHAT and CDR2 FQNNGV. Trimming took off 1 base at V and 4 bases at J, with 4 bases between the two ends. The CDR3 here is CASSLARTGELFF. The CDR3 DNA follows: TGTGCCAGCAGCTTAGCCCGCACCGGGGAGCTGTTTTTT.

The chain employs TRBV27 and TRBJ2-7, with TRBD2 identical over 16 bases. This CDR3 is 19 amino acids long. Per germline, CDR1 MNHEY and CDR2 SMNVEV (reference sequence). The trim removed 4 bases at V and 3 bases at J, leaving 12 bases unmatched. The CDR3 sequence: CASSSYSGLAGGRHYEQYF. In nucleotides, the CDR3 is TGTGCCAGCAGTTCCTACTCGGGACTAGCGGGAGGGAGACACTACGAGCAGTACTTC.

The V and J genes are TRBV28 and TRBJ1-3; no clear D. Trimming left V 7 bases short and J 2 bases short, with 12 bases between. This CDR3 is built from 14 residues. Germline V gene lookup returns CDR1 MDHEN and CDR2 SYDVKM. CDR3 nucleotides: TGTGCCAGCACCCCTGACGTGGCTGGAAACACCATATATTTT. It is translated as CASTPDVAGNTIYF.

This rearrangement joins TRBV4-2 to TRBJ1-4; D gene unclear. This CDR3 has 13 residues. Looked up from germline, CDR1 is LGHNA and CDR2 is YNFKEQ. V was pared by 1 base and J by 7 bases, with 7 bases between. CDR3: CASSQVSGEKLFF. CDR3 bases: TGTGCCAGCAGCCAAGTAAGCGGTGAAAAACTGTTTTTT.

V and J are TRBV6-2 or TRBV6-3 and TRBJ2-3; 11 nucleotides align to TRBD2. Germline loops: CDR1 MNHEY, CDR2 SVGEGT. With 5 bases clipped from V and 0 bases from J, the junction kept 10 bases outside the gene matches. The CDR3 has 18 amino acids. CDR3 residues: CASSPRTSGSGSTDTQYF. The CDR3 DNA is TGTGCCAGCAGTCCCCGCACTAGCGGGAGCGGAAGCACAGATACGCAGTATTTT.

The chain is built from TRBV7-8 and TRBJ1-1; TRBD1 agrees at 8 bases. The V and J ends lost 5 bases and 5 bases, in that order; junction bases with no gene match: 4. Germline CDR1 is SGHVS and CDR2 is FQNEAQ. The CDR3 sequence is 13 residues long. The CDR3 reads CASSATGGTEAFF. DNA for the CDR3: TGTGCCAGCAGCGCCACAGGGGGAACTGAAGCTTTCTTT.

This clone was recorded a few times. V gene TRBV5-5 combines with J gene TRBJ2-1; TRBD2 is a possible D gene (5 bases). This CDR3 spans 18 amino acids. Germline V gene sequence: CDR1 SGHKS, CDR2 YYEKEE (reference sequence). V was cut by 2 bases and J by 3 bases, with 21 bases left in between. Here the CDR3 reads CASSFGIDTRAIYNEQFF. The CDR3 DNA reads TGTGCCAGCAGCTTCGGGATCGACACTAGGGCAATCTACAATGAGCAGTTCTTC. The variable domain in full, with the rest retrieved from reference TRBV5-5 and TRBJ2-1, is DAGVTQSPTHLIKTRGQQVTLRCSPISGHKSVSWYQQVLGQGPQFIFQYYEKEERGRGNFPDRFSARQFPNYSSELNVNALLLGDSALYLCASSFGIDTRAIYNEQFFGPGTRLTVL.

This chain links TRBV11-1 with TRBJ2-7; D is uncertain. Germline CDR1 reads SGHAT; CDR2 reads FQDESV (reference sequence). V was clipped by 4 bases and J by 6 bases, with 13 bases between them. The CDR3 contains 13 residues. The CDR3, as DNA: TGTGCCAGCAGCTACGTCCGAGGCCGCGAGCAGTACTTC. Amino acid sequence: CASSYVRGREQYF.

The chain recombines TRBV15 with TRBJ2-2, with 10 positions matching TRBD2. The CDR3 runs 17 residues. Unmatched junction bases numbered 11, after V lost 7 bases and J lost 3 bases. Per germline, CDR1 LNHNV and CDR2 YYDKDF (reference sequence). The CDR3 reads CATTPSGGELDTGELFF. CDR3 nucleotides: TGTGCCACCACCCCTAGCGGGGGAGAATTAGACACCGGGGAGCTGTTTTTT.

This chain joins TRBV18 and TRBJ1-2; TRBD1 aligns across 7 bases. V shed 5 bases, J shed 6 bases, and the junction held 6 bases outside the gene matches. The CDR3 totals 13 residues. Per germline, CDR1 KGHSH and CDR2 LQKENI. Here the CDR3 reads CASSDTGAHGYTF. The CDR3 DNA follows: TGTGCCAGCTCAGACACAGGGGCGCATGGCTACACCTTC.

The V call is TRBV7-8, the J call TRBJ1-2; D remains ambiguous. This CDR3 has 13 amino acids. Trimming removed 6 bases from V and 1 base from J, with 9 bases in between. Germline-derived CDR1 and CDR2 are SGHVS and FQNEAQ. The CDR3 region is CASSLDNNYGYTF. As DNA, the CDR3 is TGTGCCAGCAGTCTCGACAATAACTATGGCTACACCTTC.

This clone was observed a handful of times. The V call is TRBV10-1, the J call TRBJ2-7, with 9 bases fitting TRBD2. The V gene's germline CDR1 is WNHNN and CDR2 SYGVQD (reference sequence). The CDR3 consists of 14 residues. The J segment lost 1 base and the V segment lost 6 bases, leaving 4 bases of the junction unmatched. CDR3 in amino acids: CASSLAGLSYEQYF. The DNA of the CDR3 is TGCGCCAGCAGCCTAGCGGGACTATCCTACGAGCAGTACTTC.

This clone was observed once. V gene TRBV12-3 or TRBV12-4 combines with J gene TRBJ2-7; D call uncertain. Trimming removed 8 bases from V and 3 bases from J, with 11 bases in between. This CDR3 contains 12 residues. The CDR3 region has the DNA TGTGCCAGCGGTGAGATTATCTACGAGCAGTACTTC. Translating gives CASGEIIYEQYF.

The rearrangement joins TRBV7-2 to TRBJ1-2, with D perhaps TRBD1 (5 bases). Germline assignment: CDR1 SGHTA and CDR2 FQGNSA. Trimming pared 3 bases from V and 6 bases from J, leaving 17 bases between. The CDR3 totals 15 residues. The CDR3 DNA reads as TGTGCCAGCAGCTTTGTTGGGGGGACGGCAAATGGCTACACCTTC. This codes for CASSFVGGTANGYTF.

This chain connects TRBV5-1 to TRBJ2-1; no clear D gene. This CDR3 region has 12 residues. Deletions cut 0 bases from V and 7 bases from J, with 5 bases between. CDR1 is SGHRS, CDR2 YFSETQ, per germline. The CDR3 nucleotides are TGCGCCAGCAGCTTGGCGTCGAATGAGCAGTTCTTC. Translation gives CASSLASNEQFF.

The chain is built from TRBV5-6 and TRBJ2-6; 13 bases map to TRBD2. CDR3 size: 19 residues. Germline V gene sequence: CDR1 SGHDT, CDR2 YYEEEE. V lost 6 bases to trimming and J lost 0 bases; unmatched junction nucleotides: 9. The CDR3 nucleotides read TGTGCCAGCACCAGACTAGCGGGAGGTCGACGCTCTGGGGCCAACGTCCTGACTTTC. Encoded protein: CASTRLAGGRRSGANVLTF. The full variable domain, in which reference TRBV5-6 and TRBJ2-6 provide the parts outside the CDR3, is DAGVTQSPTHLIKTRGQQVTLRCSPKSGHDTVSWYQQALGQGPQFIFQYYEEEERQRGNFPDRFSGHQFPNYSSELNVNALLLGDSALYLCASTRLAGGRRSGANVLTFGAGSRLTVL.

The chain combines TRBV7-9 with TRBJ1-4; no reliable D call. This CDR3 has 15 amino acids. Germline CDR1 reads SEHNR; CDR2 reads FQNEAQ (reference sequence). Trimming took 5 bases from V and 5 from J, leaving 15 bases between them. CDR3 DNA: TGTGCCAGCAGCCTTCGGAGGAACGTCAATGAAAAACTGTTTTTT. Translated: CASSLRRNVNEKLFF.

The chain has TRBV2 and TRBJ2-3; no reliable D call. The CDR3 covers 13 residues. Trimming removed 8 bases from V and 1 base from J, with 10 bases in between. Germline V gene sequence: CDR1 SNHLY, CDR2 FYNNEI. The CDR3 loop is CASLGDGTDTQYF. The CDR3 coding sequence is TGTGCCAGCCTTGGGGATGGCACAGATACGCAGTATTTT.

The gene calls are TRBV6-5 and TRBJ1-1; 7 bases fit TRBD1. Trimming cost V 6 bases and J 6 bases; bases outside gene matches: 4. This CDR3 contains 12 residues. Per germline, CDR1 MNHEY and CDR2 SVGAGI. In DNA, the CDR3 is TGTGCCAGCAGCTACAGGGGTGCTGAAGCTTTCTTT. Protein product: CASSYRGAEAFF.

The V call is TRBV3-1 (or the pseudogene TRBV3-2), the J call TRBJ1-3, with 8 bases matching TRBD1. CDR3 length: 15 residues. The germline CDR1 and CDR2 sequences are LGHDT and YNNKEL (reference sequence). The ends lost 0 bases at V and 4 bases at J; junction bases unmatched: 2. This CDR3 reads CASSQEGTGGNTIYF. DNA of the CDR3: TGTGCCAGCAGCCAAGAAGGGACAGGAGGAAACACCATATATTTT.

V is TRBV29-1 and J is TRBJ2-5, with TRBD1 matching 7 bases. The CDR3 totals 13 residues. With V trimmed by 4 bases and J by 5 bases, 7 bases remained unmatched. Germline V gene lookup returns CDR1 SQVTM and CDR2 ANQGSEA. The CDR3 spells CSVGRGRVETQYF. The CDR3 DNA reads TGCAGCGTTGGAAGGGGGCGAGTGGAGACCCAGTACTTC. The entire variable domain, with the rest obtained from reference TRBV29-1 and TRBJ2-5, is as follows: SAVISQKPSRDICQRGTSLTIQCQVDSQVTMMFWYRQQPGQSLTLIATANQGSEATYESGFVIDKFPISRPNLTFSTLTVSNMSPEDSSIYLCSVGRGRVETQYFGPGTRLLVL.

V is TRBV12-3 or TRBV12-4 and J is TRBJ1-1; perhaps TRBD1 as D (5 bases). The length of the CDR3 is 11 residues. Trimming left V 7 bases short and J 5 bases short, with 8 bases between. The CDR3 sequence: CASTQGTEAFF. In nucleotides, the CDR3 is TGTGCCAGCACCCAGGGTACTGAAGCTTTCTTT.

This chain connects TRBV19 to TRBJ2-1, with TRBD2 matching over 10 bases. The CDR3 runs 17 residues. In germline, CDR1 is LNHDA, CDR2 SQIVND (reference sequence). V shed 3 bases, J shed 0 bases, and the junction held 5 bases outside the gene matches. CDR3 sequence (DNA): TGTGCCAGTAGTATGAGGTCTAGCGGGGGCTCCTACAATGAGCAGTTCTTC. Its translation: CASSMRSSGGSYNEQFF.

The chain couples TRBV15 to TRBJ1-1; D might be TRBD1 (6 bases). Per germline, CDR1 LNHNV and CDR2 YYDKDF (reference sequence). CDR3 size: 14 residues. The germline V and J ends were trimmed by 5 bases and 5 bases, with 15 bases remaining between them. The CDR3 loop reads CATSRGGVGTEAFF. The CDR3 DNA sequence: TGTGCCACCAGCCGAGGGGGGGTGGGGACTGAAGCTTTCTTT.

This clone was recorded once. The rearrangement joins TRBV2 to TRBJ2-3; 11 bases map to TRBD2. Germline lookup yields CDR1 SNHLY and CDR2 FYNNEI. This CDR3 region has 16 residues. Losses at the gene ends were 6 bases for V and 0 bases for J; bases not matched to a gene: 5. The CDR3 reads CASSRTSGYSTDTQYF. CDR3 sequence (DNA): TGTGCCAGCAGCCGGACTAGCGGGTACAGCACAGATACGCAGTATTTT.

The chain links TRBV27 to TRBJ1-1, with no clear D. The CDR3 runs to 13 residues. Germline CDR1 is MNHEY and CDR2 is SMNVEV (reference sequence). Trimming took off 6 bases at V and 0 bases at J, with 8 bases between the two ends. The CDR3 bases are TGTGCCAGCAGGGTCAACCTGAACACTGAAGCTTTCTTT. It is translated as CASRVNLNTEAFF.

V is TRBV5-5 and J is TRBJ1-5; TRBD1 is a possible D gene (6 bases). The V end lost 4 bases, the J end lost 6 bases, and 17 bases lay between the germline ends. The CDR3 loop spans 15 amino acids. Germline-derived CDR1 and CDR2 are SGHKS and YYEKEE (reference sequence). The CDR3 sequence: CASSPGPQGGQPQHF. The CDR3 region has the DNA TGTGCCAGCAGCCCCGGTCCACAGGGCGGTCAGCCCCAGCATTTT.

V gene TRBV7-2 combines with J gene TRBJ2-7; a weak D match, TRBD1 (6 bases). Germline CDR1 is SGHTA and CDR2 is FQGNSA. This CDR3 spans 15 amino acids. Trimming took 1 base from V and 3 from J, leaving 13 bases between them. CDR3: CASSLELGANYEQYF. CDR3 DNA sequence: TGTGCCAGCAGCTTAGAACTGGGGGCAAACTACGAGCAGTACTTC.

The chain uses TRBV27 and TRBJ1-1, with 8 bases lining up with TRBD1. Germline V CDR1 and CDR2: MNHEY, SMNVEV (reference sequence). This CDR3 spans 19 amino acids. The V gene end was trimmed by 3 bases and the J gene end by 2 bases; junction bases not matched to a gene: 17. The CDR3, as DNA: TGTGCCAGCAGTTTCAGGACAGGGCTCACCTCTCGTTCCAACACTGAAGCTTTCTTT. Protein: CASSFRTGLTSRSNTEAFF.